This record looks at one T cell receptor beta chain sequence and its context. The data were taken from a study of blood T cell repertoires in COVID-19. TCRdb's table, derived via immunoSEQ multiplex PCR, lists solely in-frame clones and lacks some. The data show about 150,000 clones, 88% seen once. The source material was PBMCs or T cells enriched from blood (not recorded which). This receptor was taken from a woman aged 25 to 39 with acute COVID-19.

This CDR3 is CASSLSTAGQGDNSPLHF. DNA of the CDR3: TGTGCCAGCAGCTTAAGCACAGCAGGACAGGGAGATAATTCACCCCTCCACTTT. The V gene is TRBV7-2, the J gene TRBJ1-6, with 8 bases aligning to TRBD1. There are 18 residues in the CDR3. Germline trimming cut 2 bases from V and 5 bases from J; bases unmatched to any gene: 11. Germline-derived CDR1 and CDR2 are SGHTA and FQGNSA.